The source of this T cell receptor (beta chain) is a study of read filtering for tumor transcriptome and immune sequencing. The CDR3 has 14 amino acids. The V and J ends lost 4 bases and 5 bases respectively, with 14 bases between them. Germline values: CDR1 SGHRS, CDR2 YFSETQ. The library was built from roughly 400 ng RNA with molecular barcoded adaptors for alpha/delta and beta/gamma chains. MiXCR, run by TCRdb on the reads, gives a single entry per CDR3 protein. The sample holds tens of thousands of distinct CDR3 sequences, roughly 21% seen once. This clonotype was picked up many times. The chain recombines TRBV5-1 with TRBJ2-3; D may be TRBD2 (6 bases). Sample: a population of CD138-negative cells sorted from bone marrow. This TCR came from a donor older than 35 with multiple myeloma. For the CDR3, the DNA is TGCGCCAGCAGCCTGGGACTGGAAGGAGATACGCAGTATTTT. This codes for CASSLGLEGDTQYF.